This TCR beta chain came from a study of blood T cell repertoires in COVID-19. Study background: The United States, Italy and Spain supplied acute and convalescent COVID-19 samples.

The CDR3 contains 16 residues. Assay used: immunoSEQ multiplex PCR; TCRdb lists only in-frame clones, some missing. Among approximately 290,000 clones listed, about 85% were seen once. The origin of this receptor is a human donor with COVID-19, enrolled during active disease. The donor label of this sample is uncertain. The V and J genes are TRBV21-1 and TRBJ1-5; the D call in the table, TRBD1, was not verified against the DNA. TRBV21-1 has pseudogene status. The sample comprised peripheral blood. This chain's CDR3 is CASSKGDILRNQPQHF. The DNA of the CDR3 is TGTGCCAGCAGCAAAGGGGACATCCTACGCAATCAGCCCCAGCATTTT.